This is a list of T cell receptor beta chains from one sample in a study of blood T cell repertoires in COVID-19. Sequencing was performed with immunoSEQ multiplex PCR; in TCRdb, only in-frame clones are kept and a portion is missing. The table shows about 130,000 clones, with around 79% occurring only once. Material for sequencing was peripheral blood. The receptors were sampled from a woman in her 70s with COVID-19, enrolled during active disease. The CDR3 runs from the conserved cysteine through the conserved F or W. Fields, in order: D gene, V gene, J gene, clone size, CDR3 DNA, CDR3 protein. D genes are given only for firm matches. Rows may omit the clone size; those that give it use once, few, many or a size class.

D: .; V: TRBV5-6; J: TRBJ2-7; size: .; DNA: TGTGCCAGCAGCTTTTGGGGCCAGCAGAACTACGAGCAGTACTTC; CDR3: CASSFWGQQNYEQYF
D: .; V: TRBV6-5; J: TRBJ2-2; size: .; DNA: TGTGCCAGCACAGAAGATAACACCGGGGAGCTGTTTTTT; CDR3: CASTEDNTGELFF
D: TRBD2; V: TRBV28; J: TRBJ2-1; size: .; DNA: TGTGCCAGCAGTTTGGGCGGGGGCTCCTACAATGAGCAGTTCTTC; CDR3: CASSLGGGSYNEQFF
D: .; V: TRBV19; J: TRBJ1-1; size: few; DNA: TGTGCCAGTAATGTGGGGGGAATGAACACTGAAGCTTTCTTT; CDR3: CASNVGGMNTEAFF
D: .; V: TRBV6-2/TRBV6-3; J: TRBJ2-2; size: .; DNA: TGTGCCAGCAGCGACTTAAGGGGCACCGGGGAGCTGTTTTTT; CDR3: CASSDLRGTGELFF
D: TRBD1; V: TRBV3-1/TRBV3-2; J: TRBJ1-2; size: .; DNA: TGTGCCAGCAGCCAACAGGGGGCAAGTCGGGTCTATGGCTACACCTTC; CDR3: CASSQQGASRVYGYTF
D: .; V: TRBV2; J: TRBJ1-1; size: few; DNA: TGTGCCAGCAGTGCAGGGGCCGGCACTGAAGCTTTCTTT; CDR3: CASSAGAGTEAFF
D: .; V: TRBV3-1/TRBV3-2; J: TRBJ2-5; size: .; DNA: TGTGCCAGCAGCCAAGCCCCCCCCTTGCAAGAGACCCAGTACTTC; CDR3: CASSQAPPLQETQYF
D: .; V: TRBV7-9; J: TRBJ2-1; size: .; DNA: TGTGCCAGCAGCCTCGACGGGACACCAGACAATGAGCAGTTCTTC; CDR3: CASSLDGTPDNEQFF
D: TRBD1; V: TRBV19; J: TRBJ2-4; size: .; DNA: TGTGCCAGTAGCCGGGACAGGGGCAACATTCAGTACTTC; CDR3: CASSRDRGNIQYF
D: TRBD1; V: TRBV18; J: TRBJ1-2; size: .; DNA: TGTGCCAGCTCTCTCGGGACAGGGACTAACGGAGGCTACACCTTC; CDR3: CASSLGTGTNGGYTF
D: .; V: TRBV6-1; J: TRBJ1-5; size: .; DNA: TGTGCCAGCAGTGAAGCGCTTGGGGGGAGGCAGCCCCAGCATTTT; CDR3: CASSEALGGRQPQHF
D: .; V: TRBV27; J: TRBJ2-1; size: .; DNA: TGTGCCAGCAGTTTGGGCGGGGTATACTACAATGAGCAGTTCTTC; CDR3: CASSLGGVYYNEQFF
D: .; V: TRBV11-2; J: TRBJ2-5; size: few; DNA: TGTGCCAGCAGCTTAGTCAGTAGGAGGGGTGAGACCCAGTACTTC; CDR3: CASSLVSRRGETQYF
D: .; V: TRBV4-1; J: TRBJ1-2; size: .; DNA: TGCGCCAGCAGCCAACAGGGGACGGCCCCAGCTAACTATGGCTACACCTTC; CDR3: CASSQQGTAPANYGYTF
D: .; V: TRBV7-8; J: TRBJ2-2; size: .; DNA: TGTGCCAGCAGCTCGGCGCGACGTGGGCTCCAGAACACCGGGGAGCTGTTTTTT; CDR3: CASSSARRGLQNTGELFF
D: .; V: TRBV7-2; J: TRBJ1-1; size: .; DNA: TGTGCCAGCAGCCTACGTGAGGAGACAGCTTTCTTT; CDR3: CASSLREETAFF
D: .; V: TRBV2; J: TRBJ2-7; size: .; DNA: TGTGCCAGCAGTTCCCCTACAGAGACCCCCCCCTACGAGCAGTACTTC; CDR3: CASSSPTETPPYEQYF
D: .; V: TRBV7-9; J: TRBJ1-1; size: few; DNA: TGTGCCAGCAGCGAAGGGGGAGCAGGGAGTGGCACTGAAGCTTTCTTT; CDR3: CASSEGGAGSGTEAFF
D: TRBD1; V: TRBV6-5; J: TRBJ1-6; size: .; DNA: TGTGCCAGCACCCAAGACAGGGTGGAAGGCTCACCCCTCCACTTT; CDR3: CASTQDRVEGSPLHF
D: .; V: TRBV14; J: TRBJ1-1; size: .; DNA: TGTGCCAGCAGCTCCCCAGGGGCGAACACTGAAGCTTTCTTT; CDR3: CASSSPGANTEAFF
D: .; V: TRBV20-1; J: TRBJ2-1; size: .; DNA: TGCAGTGCTAGAGCTGACAATGAGCAGTTCTTC; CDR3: CSARADNEQFF
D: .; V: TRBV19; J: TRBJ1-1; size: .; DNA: TGTGCCAGTAGTTCACAGGGAAACACTGAAGCTTTCTTT; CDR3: CASSSQGNTEAFF
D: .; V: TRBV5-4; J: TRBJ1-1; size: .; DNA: TGTGCCAGCAGCCGACAGGCAGGGGACGGGACTGAAGCTTTCTTT; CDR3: CASSRQAGDGTEAFF
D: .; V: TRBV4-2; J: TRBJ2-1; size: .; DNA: TGTGCCAGCAGCCAAGATCCCAGGGATAGGGAGCAGTTCTTC; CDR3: CASSQDPRDREQFF
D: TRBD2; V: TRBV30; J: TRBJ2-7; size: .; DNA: TGTGCCTGGGTGCGGGGGGCCGGATCCTACGAGCAGTACTTC; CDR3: CAWVRGAGSYEQYF
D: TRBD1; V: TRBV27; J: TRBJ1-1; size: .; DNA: TGTGCCACCTCTACAGGGGGCGTTTACACTGAAGCTTTCTTT; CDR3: CATSTGGVYTEAFF
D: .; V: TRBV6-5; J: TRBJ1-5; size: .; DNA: TGTGCCAGCACGGCGGTAATTGGCAATCAGCCCCAGCATTTT; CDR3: CASTAVIGNQPQHF
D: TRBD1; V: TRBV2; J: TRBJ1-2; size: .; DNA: TGTGCCAGCAGTGAAGCATCGGGACAGGGGGCGCGGGGCTACACCTTC; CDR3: CASSEASGQGARGYTF
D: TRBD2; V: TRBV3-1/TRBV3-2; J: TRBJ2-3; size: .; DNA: TGTGCCAGCAGCCTCACGGAGAGCGGGCGGGGGGGCCGTACAGATACGCAGTATTTT; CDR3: CASSLTESGRGGRTDTQYF